These T cell receptor beta chains were read from a single sample in a study of blood T cell repertoires in COVID-19. Data came from immunoSEQ multiplex PCR; TCRdb stores just in-frame clones and leaves some out. This table holds some 300,000 clones, around 89% found once. Sample: PBMCs or T cells enriched from blood (not recorded which). Receptors were obtained from a woman in her sixties or seventies in a cohort exposed to, infected with or recovered from COVID-19 (not recorded which). Both conserved end residues are part of each CDR3. A D gene is named only where the DNA matches it firmly. Expanded clones are given a class, and other clones once, few, many or no size at all.

size	D	V	length	J	DNA	CDR3
NA	NA	TRBV29-1	13	TRBJ2-7	TGCAGCGTTGAAGTTTTTGACGGGTCCGCGCAGTACTTC	CSVEVFDGSAQYF
NA	TRBD1	TRBV7-9	17	TRBJ1-4	TGTGCCAGCAGCTTAACGGGACAGGGGGCGATACGAGAAAAACTGTTTTTT	CASSLTGQGAIREKLFF
NA	TRBD2	TRBV6-5	15	TRBJ2-7	TGTGCCAGCAGAGCACCGGGACTAGAGTCAGGCGAGCAGTACTTC	CASRAPGLESGEQYF
once	TRBD1	TRBV24-1	15	TRBJ2-1	TGTGCCACCAGTGATCAGGGGGCCGGGCACAATGAGCAGTTCTTC	CATSDQGAGHNEQFF
once	TRBD2	TRBV28	20	TRBJ2-3	TGTGCCACCGAGGGAACAGGGTTAGGGACTAGCGGGAGGGCCCGGGATACGCAGTATTTT	CATEGTGLGTSGRARDTQYF
NA	TRBD2	TRBV11-3	18	TRBJ2-2	TGTGCCAGCAGCTTAGCCCGCGGGAGGGCCTTGGACACCGGGGAGCTGTTTTTT	CASSLARGRALDTGELFF
NA	NA	TRBV7-3	14	TRBJ1-3	TGTGCCAGCAGCTCCCCGAGCTCTGGAAACACCATATATTTT	CASSSPSSGNTIYF
NA	TRBD1	TRBV19	13	TRBJ2-7	TGTGCCAGTAGTCAAGACAGGGGGCGCGAGCAGTACTTC	CASSQDRGREQYF
NA	TRBD1	TRBV6-5	15	TRBJ1-2	TGTGCCAGCACCGGACGGACAGGGCCTAACTATGGCTACACCTTC	CASTGRTGPNYGYTF
NA	TRBD1	TRBV28	14	TRBJ1-2	TGTGCCAGCAGACGACAGGGGGCGCTGTCCGGCTACACCTTC	CASRRQGALSGYTF
NA	NA	TRBV19	17	TRBJ1-1	TGTGCCAGTAGTATAGAGTGGGGCAGGGGATCAAACACTGAAGCTTTCTTT	CASSIEWGRGSNTEAFF
NA	NA	TRBV7-9	12	TRBJ2-5	TGTGCCAGCAGCACCAGTAAAGAGACCCAGTACTTC	CASSTSKETQYF
few	TRBD1	TRBV3-1/TRBV3-2	14	TRBJ1-6	TGTGCCAGCAGCCATTTCCGGGACAGGGACACCCTCCACTTT	CASSHFRDRDTLHF
NA	TRBD2	TRBV10-1	14	TRBJ2-7	TGCGCCAGAGGCGGGCGGGAGAGTCTCCACGAGCAGTACTTC	CARGGRESLHEQYF
NA	NA	TRBV28	11	TRBJ1-2	TGTGCCACCGCACAAATATATGGCTACACCTTC	CATAQIYGYTF
NA	NA	TRBV4-3	14	TRBJ2-1	TGCGCCAGCAGCCCCCAGGGCGCAGGCGCCGGGCAGTTCTTC	CASSPQGAGAGQFF
few	TRBD1	TRBV6-4	15	TRBJ2-1	TGTGCCAGCAGCGAGCCGGGACAGGGGTCAAATGAGCAGTTCTTC	CASSEPGQGSNEQFF
once	TRBD1	TRBV19	14	TRBJ1-4	TGTGCCAGTAGTAACCGGGACAGGGGCGAAAAACTGTTTTTT	CASSNRDRGEKLFF